Listed here is a single T cell receptor beta chain. Here immunoSEQ multiplex PCR was the method, and the copy in TCRdb shows in-frame clones only, minus some. The sample contains about 300,000 clones, around 90% of which appear only once. The sample belongs to a study of blood T cell repertoires in COVID-19. In germline, CDR1 is SGHDN, CDR2 FVKESK. The CDR3 sequence is 15 residues long. V lost 4 bases and J lost 6; bases outside the gene matches: 8. The sequenced sample was PBMCs or T cells enriched from blood (not recorded which). The chain employs TRBV14 and TRBJ2-3, with 9 bases matching TRBD2. The clonotype originates from a woman younger than 30 with acute COVID-19. The CDR3 coding sequence is TGTGCCAGCAGCCCTCGTTTAGCGGGAGTGGATACGCAGTATTTT. This codes for CASSPRLAGVDTQYF.